This is a list of T cell receptor beta chains from one sample in a study of T cells in Graves' hyperthyroidism and ophthalmopathy. TCRdb re-derived calls from the multiplex PCR reads in MiXCR, one entry per CDR3 protein. The data show around 350,000 distinct CDR3 sequences, with under 20% seen just once and about 3.5% held by the top ten. The specimen sequenced was blood. All receptors derive from a woman aged 18 to 35 with Graves' hyperthyroidism. Each CDR3 is given with its conserved first and last residue. A D gene is named only where the DNA matches it firmly. The size entry is marked missing in some rows and otherwise reads once, few, many or a size class.

d_gene	v_gene	j_gene	abundance	CDR3nt	CDR3aa
TRBD1	TRBV24-1	TRBJ2-5	many	TGTGCCACCAGTGATTTGCAGGGGGACCAAGAGACCCAGTACTTC	CATSDLQGDQETQYF
NA	TRBV15	TRBJ2-7	NA	TGTGCCACCAGCAGACGACTGGGTCCCCACGATCAGTACTTC	CATSRRLGPHDQYF
NA	TRBV5-1	TRBJ2-5	few	TGCGCCAGCCGGATCGAGACCAAAGGGACCCAGTACTTC	CASRIETKGTQYF
NA	TRBV7-2	TRBJ2-6	NA	TGTGCCAGCAGCTTAGCTGGGACCTGGGGCTCTGGGGCCAACGTCCTGACTTTC	CASSLAGTWGSGANVLTF
NA	TRBV24-1	TRBJ2-2	many	TGTGCCACCAGTGATTTGCAGGGGACGAACACCGGGGAGCTGTTTTTT	CATSDLQGTNTGELFF
NA	TRBV3-1	TRBJ1-2	many	TGTGCCAGCAGTCTAACGACAGGAGAGTATGGCTACACCTTC	CASSLTTGEYGYTF
TRBD1	TRBV7-2	TRBJ1-2	many	TGTGCCAGCAGCTGGGACAGGGGACAGTATGGCTACACCTTC	CASSWDRGQYGYTF
NA	TRBV12-3/TRBV12-4	TRBJ2-3	many	TGTGCCAGCAGTTCCTCTAAGGGTTCAGATACGCAGTATTTT	CASSSSKGSDTQYF
TRBD1	TRBV6-5	TRBJ1-2	many	TGTGCCAGCAGTCCGGGACAGGGGTTTGGCTACACCTTC	CASSPGQGFGYTF
NA	TRBV10-1	TRBJ2-2	many	TGCGCCAGCAGTGGACGGACGGGAACACGGAACACCGGGGAGCTGTTTTTT	CASSGRTGTRNTGELFF
NA	TRBV6-1	TRBJ1-2	many	TGTGCCAGCAGAGGCAGGGACACGGATAAGATCGGCTACACCTTC	CASRGRDTDKIGYTF
NA	TRBV10-3	TRBJ1-2	NA	TGTGCCATCCGTTATCCTGCTGGCTATGGCTACACCTTC	CAIRYPAGYGYTF
NA	TRBV6-2/TRBV6-3	TRBJ1-2	few	TGTGCCAGCACCCCAGCGCTCCGGATCTATGGCTACACCTTC	CASTPALRIYGYTF
NA	TRBV11-3	TRBJ2-7	many	TGTGCCAGCAGCTCCGGTTCGCGCTACGAGCAGTACTTC	CASSSGSRYEQYF
TRBD2	TRBV4-1	TRBJ2-2	NA	TGCGCCAGCAGCCAGCTAGCGGGGAAAACGAACACCGGGGAGCTGTTTTTT	CASSQLAGKTNTGELFF
NA	TRBV18	TRBJ1-1	many	TGTGCCAGCTCACCTTTTGTTGGCAGGGAAGACACTGAAGCTTTCTTT	CASSPFVGREDTEAFF
NA	TRBV5-5	TRBJ1-1	few	TGTGCCAGCAGCTCCGCGGGTTCCAGGGTGAACACTGAAGCTTTCTTT	CASSSAGSRVNTEAFF
NA	TRBV6-1	TRBJ1-1	NA	TGTGCCAGCAGTGAAGTGGGGGGGATGAACACTGAAGCTTTCTTT	CASSEVGGMNTEAFF
TRBD1	TRBV12-3/TRBV12-4	TRBJ2-7	many	TGTGCCAGCAGTCTGAGGACAGGGGGCTATCCGGGCGAGCAGTACTTC	CASSLRTGGYPGEQYF
TRBD1	TRBV20-1	TRBJ1-1	few	TGCAGTGCGGAGAGGGGAACAGGGGGCTTTGAAGCTTTCTTT	CSAERGTGGFEAFF